This T cell receptor (beta chain) was documented in a study of T cells in Graves' hyperthyroidism and ophthalmopathy. PBMCs were sourced from roughly 9.1 ml fresh peripheral blood. Amplification yielded TCR beta CDR3 regions, with RNA transcripts as the source. With the HTBI primer set, the TCR CDR3 went through a first round of RT-PCR. TCRdb reprocessed the multiplex PCR reads via MiXCR and lists one record per CDR3 protein. The sample yields roughly 160,000 distinct CDR3 sequences, roughly 10% seen once. Findings and caveats of the study: Blood samples included most of the expanded thyroid clonotypes exceeding 0.001.

This clonotype was seen a handful of times. The antigen is not known. The CDR3 is 12 amino acids. CDR1 SQVTM and CDR2 ANQGSEA come from the germline V gene. The V and J ends lost 3 bases and 7 bases respectively, with 9 bases between them. The chain employs TRBV29-1 and TRBJ2-2; TRBD2 is a possible D gene (6 bases). Sample: blood. The receptor was isolated from a young woman with Graves' hyperthyroidism that later progressed to Graves' ophthalmopathy. CDR3 DNA: TGCAGCGTTGAGGGGGGTATCGGGGAGCTGTTTTTT. It yields the protein CSVEGGIGELFF.